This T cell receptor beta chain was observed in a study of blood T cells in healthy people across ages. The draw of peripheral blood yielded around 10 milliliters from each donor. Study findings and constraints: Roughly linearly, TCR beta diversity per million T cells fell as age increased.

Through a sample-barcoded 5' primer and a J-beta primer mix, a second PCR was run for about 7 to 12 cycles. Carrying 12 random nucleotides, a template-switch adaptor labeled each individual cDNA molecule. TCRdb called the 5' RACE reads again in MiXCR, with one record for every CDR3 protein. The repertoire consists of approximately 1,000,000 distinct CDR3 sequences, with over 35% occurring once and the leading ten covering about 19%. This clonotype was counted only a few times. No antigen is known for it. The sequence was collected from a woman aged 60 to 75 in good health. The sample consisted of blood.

The CDR3 nucleotides are TGTGCCACCAGCAGAGATAGGGCGGAAGGCACAAGCGATGAGCAGTTCTTC. This gives the protein CATSRDRAEGTSDEQFF. The V call is TRBV15, the J call TRBJ2-1, with D hard to call. The CDR3 covers 17 residues. V shed 0 bases and J shed 8 bases, with 20 bases lying between them. Germline V gives CDR1 LNHNV, CDR2 YYDKDF (reference sequence). The whole variable domain, filled in from reference TRBV15 and TRBJ2-1, reads DAMVIQNPRYQVTQFGKPVTLSCSQTLNHNVMYWYQQKSSQAPKLLFHYYDKDFNNEADTPDNFQSRRPNTSFCFLDIRSPGLGDTAMYLCATSRDRAEGTSDEQFFGPGTRLTVL.